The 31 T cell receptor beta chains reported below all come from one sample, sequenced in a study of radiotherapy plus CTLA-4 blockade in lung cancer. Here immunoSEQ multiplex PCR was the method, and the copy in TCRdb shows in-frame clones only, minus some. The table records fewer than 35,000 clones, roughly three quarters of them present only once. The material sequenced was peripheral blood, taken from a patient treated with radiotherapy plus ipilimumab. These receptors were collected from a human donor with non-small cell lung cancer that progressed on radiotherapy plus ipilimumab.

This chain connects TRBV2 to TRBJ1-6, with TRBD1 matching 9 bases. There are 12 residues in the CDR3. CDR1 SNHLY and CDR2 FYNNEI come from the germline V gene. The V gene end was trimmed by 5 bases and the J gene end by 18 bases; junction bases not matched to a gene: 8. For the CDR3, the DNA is TGTGCCAGCAGTTTTACAGGGGGCGCGGACCACTTT. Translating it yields CASSFTGGADHF.

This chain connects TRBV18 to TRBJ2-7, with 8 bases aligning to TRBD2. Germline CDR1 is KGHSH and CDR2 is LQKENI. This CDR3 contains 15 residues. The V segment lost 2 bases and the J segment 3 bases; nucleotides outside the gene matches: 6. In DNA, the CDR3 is TGTGCCAGCTCACCAGCTAGCGGGTCTAACTACGAGCAGTACTTC. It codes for CASSPASGSNYEQYF.

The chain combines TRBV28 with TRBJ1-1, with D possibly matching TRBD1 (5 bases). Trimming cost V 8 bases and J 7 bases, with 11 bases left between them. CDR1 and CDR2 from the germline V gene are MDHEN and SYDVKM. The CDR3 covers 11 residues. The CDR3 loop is CASARQNEAFF. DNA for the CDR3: TGTGCCAGCGCCCGACAGAATGAAGCTTTCTTT.

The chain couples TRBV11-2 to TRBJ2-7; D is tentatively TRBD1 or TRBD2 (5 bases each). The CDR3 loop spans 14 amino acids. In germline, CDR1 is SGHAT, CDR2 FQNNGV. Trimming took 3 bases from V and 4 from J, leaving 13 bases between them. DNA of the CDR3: TGTGCCAGCAGCTTCGGGACGGAGGCATACGAGCAGTACTTC. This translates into CASSFGTEAYEQYF.

The CDR3 sequence: CASSYGAGPYNEQFF. The CDR3 bases are TGTGCCAGCAGTTACGGAGCGGGCCCCTACAATGAGCAGTTCTTC. J is TRBJ2-1 and V is TRBV6-5; possibly TRBD2 for D (6 bases). Germline V CDR1 and CDR2: MNHEY, SVGAGI. This CDR3 has 15 amino acids. Trimming took off 2 bases at V and 2 bases at J, with 10 bases between the two ends.

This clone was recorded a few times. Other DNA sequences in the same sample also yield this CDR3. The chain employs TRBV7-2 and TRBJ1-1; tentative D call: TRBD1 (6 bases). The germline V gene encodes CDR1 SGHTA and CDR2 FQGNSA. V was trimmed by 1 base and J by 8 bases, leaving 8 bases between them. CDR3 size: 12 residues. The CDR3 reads CASSLGGPEAFF. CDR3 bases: TGTGCCAGCAGCTTAGGGGGGCCCGAAGCTTTCTTT.

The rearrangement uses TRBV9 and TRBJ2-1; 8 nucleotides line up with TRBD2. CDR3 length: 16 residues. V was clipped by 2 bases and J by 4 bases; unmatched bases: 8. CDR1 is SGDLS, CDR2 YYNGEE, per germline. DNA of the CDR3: TGTGCCAGCAGCGTCCCCACTAGCGGAGAGTACAATGAGCAGTTCTTC. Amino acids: CASSVPTSGEYNEQFF.

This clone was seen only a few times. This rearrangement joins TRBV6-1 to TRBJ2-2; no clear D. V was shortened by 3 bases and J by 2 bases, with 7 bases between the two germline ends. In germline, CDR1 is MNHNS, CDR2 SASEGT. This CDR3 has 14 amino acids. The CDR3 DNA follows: TGTGCCAGCAGTGACGACTTCAACACCGGGGAGCTGTTTTTT. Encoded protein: CASSDDFNTGELFF.

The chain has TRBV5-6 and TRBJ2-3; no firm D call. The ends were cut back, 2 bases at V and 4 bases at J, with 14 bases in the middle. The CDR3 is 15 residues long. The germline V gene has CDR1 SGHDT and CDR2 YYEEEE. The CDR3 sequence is CASSFVGYAADTQYF. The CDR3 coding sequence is TGTGCCAGCAGCTTTGTCGGGTACGCAGCAGATACGCAGTATTTT.

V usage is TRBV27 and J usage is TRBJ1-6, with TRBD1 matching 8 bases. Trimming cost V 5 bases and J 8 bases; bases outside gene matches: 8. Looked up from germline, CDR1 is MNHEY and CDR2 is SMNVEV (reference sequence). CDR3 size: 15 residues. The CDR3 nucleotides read TGTGCCAGCAGTCCTAGACAGGGGTTTGATTCACCCCTCCACTTT. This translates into CASSPRQGFDSPLHF.

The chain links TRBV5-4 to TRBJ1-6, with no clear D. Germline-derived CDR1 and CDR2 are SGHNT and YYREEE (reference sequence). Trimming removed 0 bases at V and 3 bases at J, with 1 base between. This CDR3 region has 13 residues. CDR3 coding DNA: TGTGCCAGCAGCTTGGACTATAATTCACCCCTCCACTTT. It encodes CASSLDYNSPLHF. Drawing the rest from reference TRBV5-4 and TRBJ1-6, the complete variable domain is ETGVTQSPTHLIKTRGQQVTLRCSSQSGHNTVSWYQQALGQGPQFIFQYYREEENGRGNFPPRFSGLQFPNYSSELNVNALELDDSALYLCASSLDYNSPLHFGNGTRLTVT.

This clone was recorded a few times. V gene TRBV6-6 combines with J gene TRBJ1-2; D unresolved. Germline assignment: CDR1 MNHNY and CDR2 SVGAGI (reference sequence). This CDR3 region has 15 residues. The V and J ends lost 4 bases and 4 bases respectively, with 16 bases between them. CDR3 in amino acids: CASSSEALLGYGYTF. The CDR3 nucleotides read TGTGCCAGCAGTTCCGAGGCCCTGCTCGGCTATGGCTACACCTTC.

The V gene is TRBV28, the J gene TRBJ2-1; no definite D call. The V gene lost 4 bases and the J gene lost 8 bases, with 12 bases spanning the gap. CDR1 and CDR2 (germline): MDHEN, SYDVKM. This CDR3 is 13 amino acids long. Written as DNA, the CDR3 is TGTGCCAGCAGTTCCCCCCCAGGCGATGAGCAGTTCTTC. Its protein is CASSSPPGDEQFF.

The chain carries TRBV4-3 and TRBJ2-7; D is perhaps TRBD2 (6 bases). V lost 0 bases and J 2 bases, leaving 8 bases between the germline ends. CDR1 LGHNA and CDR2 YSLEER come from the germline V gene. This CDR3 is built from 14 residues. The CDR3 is CASSQDRGTYEQYF. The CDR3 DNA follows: TGCGCCAGCAGCCAAGATCGGGGGACCTACGAGCAGTACTTC.

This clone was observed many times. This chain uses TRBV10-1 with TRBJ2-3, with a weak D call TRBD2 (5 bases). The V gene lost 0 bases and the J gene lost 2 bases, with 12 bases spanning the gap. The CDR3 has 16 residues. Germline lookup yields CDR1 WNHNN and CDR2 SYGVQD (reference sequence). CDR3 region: CASSESLGGYTDTQYF. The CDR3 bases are TGCGCCAGCAGTGAGTCTCTTGGCGGGTACACAGATACGCAGTATTTT.

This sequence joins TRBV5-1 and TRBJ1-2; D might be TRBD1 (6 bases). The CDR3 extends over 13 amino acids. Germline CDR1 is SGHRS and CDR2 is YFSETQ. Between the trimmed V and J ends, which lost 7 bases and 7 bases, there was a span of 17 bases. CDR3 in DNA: TGCGCCAGCGGCGGGGACACGGTCACTGGCTACACCTTC. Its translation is CASGGDTVTGYTF.

This CDR3 is CASSIGGTRASGRYNEQFF. The CDR3 nucleotides read TGTGCCAGTAGTATAGGAGGGACTAGGGCTAGCGGGAGGTACAATGAGCAGTTCTTC. The rearrangement uses TRBV19 and TRBJ2-1; 11 positions match TRBD2. V lost 1 base to trimming and J lost 4 bases; unmatched junction nucleotides: 12. There are 19 residues in the CDR3. Germline V gene data show CDR1 as LNHDA and CDR2 as SQIVND (reference sequence). Complete variable domain (other parts from reference TRBV19 and TRBJ2-1): DGGITQSPKYLFRKEGQNVTLSCEQNLNHDAMYWYRQDPGQGLRLIYYSQIVNDFQKGDIAEGYSVSREKKESFPLTVTSAQKNPTAFYLCASSIGGTRASGRYNEQFFGPGTRLTVL.

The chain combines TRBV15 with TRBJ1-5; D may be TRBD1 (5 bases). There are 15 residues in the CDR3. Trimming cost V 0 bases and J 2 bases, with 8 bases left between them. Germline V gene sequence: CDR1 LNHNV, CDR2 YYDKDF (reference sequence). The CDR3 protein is CATSRDPGGNQPQHF. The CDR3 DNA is TGTGCCACCAGCAGAGATCCGGGGGGCAATCAGCCCCAGCATTTT.

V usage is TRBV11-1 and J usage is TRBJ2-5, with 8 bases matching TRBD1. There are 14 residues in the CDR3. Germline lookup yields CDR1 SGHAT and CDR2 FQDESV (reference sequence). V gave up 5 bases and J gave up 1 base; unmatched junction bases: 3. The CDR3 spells CASSRDRSQETQYF. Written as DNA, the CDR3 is TGTGCCAGCAGCAGGGACAGGTCCCAAGAGACCCAGTACTTC.

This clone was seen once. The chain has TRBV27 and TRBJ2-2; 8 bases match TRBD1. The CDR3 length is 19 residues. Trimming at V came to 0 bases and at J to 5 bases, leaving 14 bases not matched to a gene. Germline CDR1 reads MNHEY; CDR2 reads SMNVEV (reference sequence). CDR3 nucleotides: TGTGCCAGCAGTTTATCGGTAGGACAGGGTGAGGTGTGGACCGGGGAGCTGTTTTTT. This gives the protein CASSLSVGQGEVWTGELFF.

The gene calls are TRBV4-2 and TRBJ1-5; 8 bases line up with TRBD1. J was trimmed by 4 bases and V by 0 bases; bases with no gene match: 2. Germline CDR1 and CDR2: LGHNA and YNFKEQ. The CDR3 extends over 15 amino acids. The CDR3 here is CASSQDWTGNQPQHF. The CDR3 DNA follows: TGTGCCAGCAGCCAAGATTGGACAGGGAATCAGCCCCAGCATTTT.

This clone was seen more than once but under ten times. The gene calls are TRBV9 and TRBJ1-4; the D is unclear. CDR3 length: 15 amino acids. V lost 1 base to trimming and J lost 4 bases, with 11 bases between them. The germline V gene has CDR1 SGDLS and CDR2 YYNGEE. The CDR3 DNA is TGTGCCAGCAGCGTAAATGGCCAGCTTAATGAAAAACTGTTTTTT. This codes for CASSVNGQLNEKLFF.

This CDR3 is CASSLDRGRASGNEQFF. The CDR3 coding sequence is TGTGCCAGCAGCTTGGATCGCGGGAGGGCCTCAGGCAATGAGCAGTTCTTC. This chain links TRBV5-8 with TRBJ2-1, with 9 positions matching TRBD2. Trimming removed 0 bases from V and 6 bases from J; junction bases left unmatched: 10. Germline CDR1 SGHTS, CDR2 YDEGEE. The CDR3 length is 17 residues.

The CDR3 loop is CASSLDRTGEGLYGYTF. CDR3 nucleotides: TGTGCCAGCAGCTTAGACCGGACAGGGGAGGGGCTCTATGGCTACACCTTC. The rearrangement uses TRBV7-2 and TRBJ1-2, with 9 positions matching TRBD1. CDR3 length: 17 residues. Germline V gives CDR1 SGHTA, CDR2 FQGNSA. With V trimmed by 1 base and J by 4 bases, 10 bases remained unmatched.

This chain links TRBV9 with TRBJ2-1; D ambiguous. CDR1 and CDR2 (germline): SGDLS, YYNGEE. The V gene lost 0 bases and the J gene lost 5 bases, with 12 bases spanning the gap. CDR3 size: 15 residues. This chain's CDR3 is CASSVDSQSHNEQFF. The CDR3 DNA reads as TGTGCCAGCAGCGTAGATTCGCAGTCCCACAATGAGCAGTTCTTC.

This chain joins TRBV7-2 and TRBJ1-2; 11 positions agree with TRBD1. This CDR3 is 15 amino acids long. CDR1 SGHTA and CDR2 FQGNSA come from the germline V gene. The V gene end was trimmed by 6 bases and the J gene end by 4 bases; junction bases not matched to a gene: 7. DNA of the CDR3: TGTGCCAGCAGTCCCGGACAGGGGGCAGCCTATGGCTACACCTTC. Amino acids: CASSPGQGAAYGYTF.

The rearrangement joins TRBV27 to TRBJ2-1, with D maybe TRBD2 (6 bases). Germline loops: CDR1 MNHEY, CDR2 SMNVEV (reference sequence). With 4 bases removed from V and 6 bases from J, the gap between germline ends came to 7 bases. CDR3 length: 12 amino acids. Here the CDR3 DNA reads TGTGCCAGCAGTTCCGGGGGCAATGAGCAGTTCTTC. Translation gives CASSSGGNEQFF.

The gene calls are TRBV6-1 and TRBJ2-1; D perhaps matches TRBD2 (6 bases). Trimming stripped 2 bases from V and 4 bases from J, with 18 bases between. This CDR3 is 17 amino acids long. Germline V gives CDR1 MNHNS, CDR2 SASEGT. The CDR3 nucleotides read TGTGCCAGCAGTGAATGGCGTGGCGGGATCAATTACAATGAGCAGTTCTTC. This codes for CASSEWRGGINYNEQFF.

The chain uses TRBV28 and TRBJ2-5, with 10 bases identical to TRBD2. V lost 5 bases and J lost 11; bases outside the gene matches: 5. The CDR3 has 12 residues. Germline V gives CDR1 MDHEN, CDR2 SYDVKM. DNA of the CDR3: TGTGCCAGCAGTGAATCTAGCGGGAGACAGTACTTC. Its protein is CASSESSGRQYF. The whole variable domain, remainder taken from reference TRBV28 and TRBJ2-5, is DVKVTQSSRYLVKRTGEKVFLECVQDMDHENMFWYRQDPGLGLRLIYFSYDVKMKEKGDIPEGYSVSREKKERFSLILESASTNQTSMYLCASSESSGRQYFGPGTRLLVL.

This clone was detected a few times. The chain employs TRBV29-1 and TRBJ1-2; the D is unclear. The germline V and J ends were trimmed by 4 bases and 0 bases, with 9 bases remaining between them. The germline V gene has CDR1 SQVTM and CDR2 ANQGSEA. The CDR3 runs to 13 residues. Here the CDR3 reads CSVASRANYGYTF. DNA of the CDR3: TGCAGCGTTGCTAGTCGTGCTAACTATGGCTACACCTTC.

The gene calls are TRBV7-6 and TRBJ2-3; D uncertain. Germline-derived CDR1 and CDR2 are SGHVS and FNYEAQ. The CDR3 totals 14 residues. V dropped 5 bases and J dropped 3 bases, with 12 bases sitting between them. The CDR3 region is CASSPEPGTDTQYF. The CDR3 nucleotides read TGTGCCAGCAGCCCCGAGCCTGGTACAGATACGCAGTATTTT.